This T cell receptor beta chain was identified in a study of graft-versus-host responses after intestinal transplantation (dated by TCRdb to 2020 to 2022). With regard to the full study: The transplants that recipients received were multivisceral, liver-intestinal, or isolated intestinal. Alloreactive clones were identified by sequencing pre-transplant mixed lymphocyte reaction products and comparing them with unstimulated pre-transplant donor and recipient T cells. A cohort of some 24 intestinal transplant recipients, including one retransplant, was enrolled, and a few patients lacking pretransplant specimens were excluded. A peak of at least 4% donor T cells among recipient peripheral blood mononuclear cells was the definition used for donor T cell macrochimerism. Samples from three later patients were sequenced in-house on an Illumina MiSeq with MiXCR processing rather than by the commercial service. Graft-versus-host and host-versus-graft alloreactive T cell clones were tracked in the graft, circulation and bone marrow after intestinal transplantation using bulk TCR-beta CDR3 sequencing. Anti-thymocyte globulin induction was given to all recipients, followed by maintenance tacrolimus and steroids for 3 to 4 years. On the study overall, not on this receptor specifically: The conclusions were limited by the relatively low number and heterogeneity of the intestinal transplant patients. GvH clones were detected in recipient bone marrow, and some of these GvH clones were observed earlier in ileal mucosa or blood, consistent with an intestinal mucosal origin. In patients with donor T cell macrochimerism, the allografts had high GvH to HvG T cell clonal ratios. Early after transplant, peak levels of circulating GvH clones were associated with declines in HvG clones.

A remark on this clone: Its antigen has not been determined. No qualities accompany the bases; no much larger clone lies one base away.

Blood samples were collected up to 4 times in the first month after transplant and then at least monthly when available. Library prep was done by the immunoSEQ multiplex PCR assay. High-throughput TCR-beta CDR3 sequencing of genomic DNA from most patients was performed by Adaptive Biotechnologies. The paper's processing steps were these. Adaptive's ImmunoSEQ software supplied the TCR sequencing data for around 17 patients, while MiXCR and VDJtools were used to process a few other patients. CDR3 nucleotide sequences shared by donor and recipient were removed because the origin of these sequences could not be assigned. To be classed as alloreactive, a clone needed at least 2-fold expansion over unstimulated cells and a minimum CFSE-low frequency of 0.002% (template counts) or 0.001% (read counts). Mappable clones were those detected in sequenced pre-transplant spleen, lymph node, or MLR CFSE-low populations of the donor or recipient. Cumulative frequency of alloreactive clones was calculated as a percentage of all sequences weighted by copy number. This is the immuneACCESS table as TCRdb keeps it, with only in-frame sequences that have V and J called. A part of the clones is gone; compared with another copy, unresolved V genes explain less than half, and the rest is unexplained. Clonal size and the V and J genes are those of that table, whereas D and trimming came from the DNA. Recorded for this sample are more than 50,000 clones; around 90% of them occurred a single time. The ten largest clones capture 2.5% to 3% of the sample.

The CDR3 has 11 amino acids, counting the end cysteine and phenylalanine. Only the CDR3 DNA is retained, 33 bases long and in frame from the first base. V loses 7 bases, J loses 7 bases, and the germline ends lie 11 bases apart. CDR1 SQVTM and CDR2 ANQGSEA were looked up in the germline V gene. Here the sequenced sample was PBMCs, taken around 120 days after intestinal transplantation. The chain is assembled from TRBV29-1 and TRBJ2-1, with an unclear D gene assignment. The receptor comes from a human patient who received an intestinal transplant, so some T cells may come from the graft donor. The CDR3 region: CSDQTGNEQFF. At the DNA level, the sequence is TGCAGCGACCAGACCGGGAATGAGCAGTTCTTC.